This entry lists 9 T cell receptor beta chains sequenced from one sample in a study of CD8 T cells in Susac syndrome. Reverse transcription used roughly 0.45 to 1 ug RNA and random hexamers. TCRdb reprocessed the immunoSEQ multiplex PCR reads with MiXCR, giving one entry per CDR3 protein. Here the sample spans some 52,000 distinct CDR3 sequences, just over 90% being singletons. Sequenced material: CD8+ T cells from PBMCs. All receptors come from a human donor with multiple sclerosis.

This clonotype was recorded only once. The chain uses TRBV27 and TRBJ2-7; 8 bases line up with TRBD2. Germline V gene lookup returns CDR1 MNHEY and CDR2 SMNVEV (reference sequence). Trimming removed 3 bases from V and 0 bases from J; junction bases left unmatched: 4. The CDR3 extends over 15 amino acids. CDR3 DNA: TGTGCCAGCAGTTTCGGGGGGGGGTTCTCCTACGAGCAGTACTTC. Translated: CASSFGGGFSYEQYF.

This clonotype occurred once. The rearrangement joins TRBV15 to TRBJ1-1; no clear D gene. The CDR3 contains 14 residues. The germline V gene encodes CDR1 LNHNV and CDR2 YYDKDF (reference sequence). V lost 0 bases and J 2 bases, leaving 7 bases between the germline ends. The CDR3 DNA reads TGTGCCACCAGCAGAGATCGGACTAACACTGAAGCTTTCTTT. It encodes CATSRDRTNTEAFF.

V and J are TRBV29-1 and TRBJ2-7; tentatively, D is TRBD1 or TRBD2 (6 bases each). V was shortened by 7 bases and J by 6 bases, with 19 bases between the two germline ends. Germline-derived CDR1 and CDR2 are SQVTM and ANQGSEA. The CDR3 length is 13 residues. As DNA, the CDR3 is TGCAGCGCCCTAGGGGGGTTACTGCGCGAGCAGTACTTC. Translating it yields CSALGGLLREQYF.

The rearrangement joins TRBV7-9 to TRBJ1-2, with D unresolved. The CDR3 runs to 17 residues. CDR1 SEHNR and CDR2 FQNEAQ come from the germline V gene (reference sequence). V lost 5 bases, J lost 0 bases, and 19 bases lay in between. CDR3 DNA sequence: TGTGCCAGCAGCCTATCTAATTTGGCCGGTCCTAACTATGGCTACACCTTC. Its protein is CASSLSNLAGPNYGYTF.

The V and J genes are TRBV4-3 and TRBJ1-6; possibly TRBD1 for D (6 bases). CDR3 length: 14 amino acids. The ends were cut back, 4 bases at V and 10 bases at J, with 14 bases in the middle. In germline, CDR1 is LGHNA, CDR2 YSLEER. CDR3 sequence (DNA): TGCGCCAGCAGCCCAGACAGGACTCCCTCACCCCTCCACTTT. Protein: CASSPDRTPSPLHF.

In the case of this clonotype: An end of the junction differs from the germline gene, which may be a read error. The genes are TRBV23-1 and TRBJ2-2; D is undetermined. TRBV23-1 is identified as an open reading frame with a role that is uncertain. CDR3 size: 10 residues. CDR3 DNA: TGCGACAGCTACACCGGGGAGCTGTTTTTT. Translation gives CDSYTGELFF.

The V call is TRBV20-1, the J call TRBJ2-7, with a possible D match to TRBD1 (6 bases). Germline assignment: CDR1 DFQATT and CDR2 SNEGSKA (reference sequence). This CDR3 region has 12 residues. Trimming shortened V by 8 bases and J by 2 bases, and 13 bases separated the two germline ends. The CDR3 DNA sequence: TGCAGTTTGCCCAGGGGCGCCTACGAGCAGTACTTC. Its protein product is CSLPRGAYEQYF.

The chain couples TRBV3-1 to TRBJ2-7, with a tentative D call TRBD1 (6 bases). The CDR3 sequence is 15 residues long. The V end lost 4 bases, the J end lost 2 bases, and 15 bases lay between the germline ends. Germline loops: CDR1 LGHDT, CDR2 YNNKEL (reference sequence). CDR3 sequence: CASSPGQSLTYEQYF. The CDR3 nucleotides read TGTGCCAGCAGCCCCGGACAGTCGTTGACCTACGAGCAGTACTTC.

This chain connects TRBV3-1 to TRBJ2-2; tentatively, D is TRBD1 or TRBD2 (6 bases each). The CDR3 covers 16 residues. V was trimmed by 4 bases and J by 4 bases, leaving 16 bases between them. Germline V CDR1 and CDR2: LGHDT, YNNKEL (reference sequence). The CDR3 DNA reads TGTGCCAGCAGCCTTGAGGGGGGCCTGGGCACCGGGGAGCTGTTTTTT. This sequence encodes CASSLEGGLGTGELFF.